The 23 T cell receptor beta chains in this list originate from one sample, sequenced in a study of identical twins. TCRdb recomputed calls from the 5' RACE reads with MiXCR, one row per CDR3 protein. The table includes hundreds of thousands of distinct CDR3 sequences, 8.6% detected once. These data were also reused for a study on yellow fever vaccine responses in identical twins.

Sequencing was carried out using PBMCs. Every receptor here comes from a woman in her late teens or twenties in good health.

The J gene is TRBJ2-6, the V gene TRBV7-2; D might be TRBD2 (5 bases). This CDR3 spans 16 amino acids. Germline CDR1 reads SGHTA; CDR2 reads FQGNSA. The ends were cut back, 6 bases at V and 1 base at J, with 13 bases in the middle. The CDR3 sequence is CASSFRGGSGANVLTF. The CDR3 DNA is TGTGCCAGCAGTTTTCGGGGTGGGTCTGGGGCCAACGTCCTGACTTTC.

This clonotype was seen at least ten times. V usage is TRBV10-3 and J usage is TRBJ2-1, with D perhaps TRBD2 (5 bases). Between the trimmed V and J ends, which lost 7 bases and 0 bases, there was a span of 10 bases. The CDR3 consists of 14 residues. Germline CDR1 and CDR2: ENHRY and SYGVKD. Written as DNA, the CDR3 is TGTGCCATCAAACGGGAAGGCTCCTACAATGAGCAGTTCTTC. Its protein product is CAIKREGSYNEQFF.

This clonotype was detected only a few times. The gene calls are TRBV28 and TRBJ2-5, with D possibly matching TRBD1 (7 bases). Trimming removed 5 bases at V and 4 bases at J, with 20 bases between. From germline, CDR1 is MDHEN and CDR2 SYDVKM. The CDR3 totals 16 residues. Here the CDR3 reads CASSNRGGAGRETQYF. DNA for the CDR3: TGTGCCAGCAGTAACAGGGGCGGGGCAGGCCGAGAGACCCAGTACTTC.

This clonotype occurred many times. This sequence joins TRBV6-1 and TRBJ2-1; TRBD2 is a possible D gene (6 bases). The CDR3 has 13 residues. V gave up 9 bases and J gave up 3 bases, with 12 bases separating them. The germline gives CDR1 MNHNS, CDR2 SASEGT. CDR3 DNA sequence: TGTGCCAGTATGGAGGGAGTCTACAATGAGCAGTTCTTC. Its translation is CASMEGVYNEQFF.

This clonotype showed up just a few times. This chain joins TRBV9 and TRBJ2-2; the D gene is possibly TRBD2 (5 bases). Trimming shortened V by 0 bases and J by 5 bases, and 8 bases separated the two germline ends. Germline lookup yields CDR1 SGDLS and CDR2 YYNGEE. The CDR3 has 14 amino acids. This CDR3 reads CASSVGWRTGELFF. The CDR3 DNA follows: TGTGCCAGCAGCGTAGGGTGGAGGACCGGGGAGCTGTTTTTT.

CDR3 DNA sequence: TGTGCCAGCAGCTATAGCGGGGGGACTCAAGAGACCCAGTACTTC. Its translation: CASSYSGGTQETQYF. This rearrangement joins TRBV9 to TRBJ2-5; 10 bases fit TRBD2. J was trimmed by 2 bases and V by 4 bases; bases with no gene match: 5. CDR1 and CDR2 from the germline V gene are SGDLS and YYNGEE. The CDR3 loop spans 15 amino acids.

This clonotype was seen more than once but under ten times. The CDR3 DNA follows: TGCGCCAGCAGACATAGCGGGGGCCACACCTACAATGAGCAGTTCTTC. Protein: CASRHSGGHTYNEQFF. The rearrangement uses TRBV5-1 and TRBJ2-1; 9 nucleotides align to TRBD2. Trimming removed 5 bases from V and 2 bases from J; junction bases left unmatched: 8. There are 16 residues in the CDR3. Per the germline V gene, CDR1 is SGHRS and CDR2 is YFSETQ.

This clonotype was recorded at least ten times. V gene TRBV7-9 combines with J gene TRBJ2-5; D gene ambiguous. The CDR3 is made up of 12 amino acids. The V end lost 1 base, the J end lost 3 bases, and 3 bases lay between the germline ends. Germline CDR1 SEHNR, CDR2 FQNEAQ (reference sequence). CDR3 DNA sequence: TGTGCCAGCAGCTTAGTTAAAGAGACCCAGTACTTC. It codes for CASSLVKETQYF.

This clonotype was seen only a few times. This chain joins TRBV21-1 and TRBJ2-3; the table gives TRBD2 as D, unverified against the DNA. TRBV21-1 is listed as a pseudogene. The CDR3 length is 17 residues. DNA of the CDR3: TGTGCCAGCAGCTGCCCACTAGCGGGGGCGAGCACAGATACGCAGTATTTT. Its translation: CASSCPLAGASTDTQYF.

This chain links TRBV29-1 with TRBJ2-7, with 9 bases fitting TRBD2. CDR1 and CDR2 from the germline V gene are SQVTM and ANQGSEA. The CDR3 loop spans 16 amino acids. Trimming at V came to 7 bases and at J to 3 bases, leaving 16 bases not matched to a gene. Here the CDR3 DNA reads TGCAGCGCATGGGGGCCTAGCGGGAAAGGGTTCTACGAGCAGTACTTC. Amino acids: CSAWGPSGKGFYEQYF.

This clonotype was recorded at least ten times. The CDR3 sequence is CASSLGTLYNSPLHF. The CDR3 DNA follows: TGTGCCAGCAGTCTCGGGACACTCTATAATTCACCCCTCCACTTT. The gene calls are TRBV7-2 and TRBJ1-6; D is possibly TRBD1 (6 bases). Germline assignment: CDR1 SGHTA and CDR2 FQGNSA. The CDR3 covers 15 residues. Trimming took off 6 bases at V and 3 bases at J, with 12 bases between the two ends.

In its sample, this clonotype was seen many times. In nucleotides, the CDR3 is TGTGCCAGCAGCTTGGAGACTAGCGGGAGCAATGAGCAGTTCTTC. Translated, it gives CASSLETSGSNEQFF. V gene TRBV7-9 combines with J gene TRBJ2-1, with 12 nucleotides matching TRBD2. V lost 3 bases, J lost 6 bases, and 3 bases stayed unmatched. The germline gives CDR1 SEHNR, CDR2 FQNEAQ (reference sequence). This CDR3 has 15 amino acids.

This clonotype has just a few counts. The genes are TRBV6-6 and TRBJ1-2, with D unresolved. V lost 2 bases and J lost 8, with 12 bases in between. The germline CDR1 and CDR2 sequences are MNHNY and SVGAGI (reference sequence). The CDR3 sequence is 13 residues long. The CDR3 reads CASSYRVLEGYTF. The CDR3 DNA is TGTGCCAGCAGTTACAGGGTTCTGGAGGGCTACACCTTC.

This clonotype was seen at least ten times. The chain employs TRBV5-1 and TRBJ2-7; no clear D. The CDR3 spans 14 residues. CDR1 and CDR2 from the germline V gene are SGHRS and YFSETQ. The V gene lost 1 base and the J gene lost 0 bases, with 8 bases spanning the gap. The CDR3 loop is CASSLFLSSYEQYF. The CDR3 DNA is TGCGCCAGCAGCTTGTTTCTCAGCTCCTACGAGCAGTACTTC.

This clonotype was counted ten times or more. The chain recombines TRBV12-3 or TRBV12-4 with TRBJ2-7; perhaps TRBD1 as D (5 bases). V was pared by 3 bases and J by 0 bases, with 12 bases between. CDR3 length: 15 residues. In DNA, the CDR3 is TGTGCCAGCAGTTTCAGTAGGCAGGGCTCCTACGAGCAGTACTTC. Residues: CASSFSRQGSYEQYF.

In its sample, this clonotype was seen a few times. This rearrangement joins TRBV28 to TRBJ2-7; TRBD1 matches 7 bases. The CDR3 extends over 14 amino acids. Germline trimming cut 6 bases from V and 2 bases from J; bases unmatched to any gene: 7. CDR1 MDHEN and CDR2 SYDVKM come from the germline V gene. CDR3 protein: CASSPRGQAYEQYF. In DNA, the CDR3 is TGTGCCAGCAGCCCTAGAGGACAGGCCTACGAGCAGTACTTC.

V is TRBV3-1 and J is TRBJ2-5; D is undetermined. V was trimmed by 1 base and J by 1 base, leaving 7 bases between them. The germline gives CDR1 LGHDT, CDR2 YNNKEL (reference sequence). The CDR3 is made up of 14 amino acids. The CDR3 protein is CASSQAGFQETQYF. DNA of the CDR3: TGTGCCAGCAGCCAAGCGGGCTTCCAAGAGACCCAGTACTTC.

This clonotype was detected only a few times. This chain connects TRBV27 to TRBJ2-6; D is possibly TRBD2 (6 bases). Trimming took off 7 bases at V and 1 base at J, with 11 bases between the two ends. The CDR3 totals 15 residues. Looked up from germline, CDR1 is MNHEY and CDR2 is SMNVEV (reference sequence). CDR3 region: CASNPGVSGANVLTF. In DNA form, the CDR3 reads TGTGCCAGCAACCCGGGGGTATCTGGGGCCAACGTCCTGACTTTC.

This clonotype has ten or more counts. The chain combines TRBV29-1 with TRBJ2-1, with D possibly being TRBD2 (6 bases). The V gene lost 1 base and the J gene lost 4 bases, with 17 bases spanning the gap. The germline V gene encodes CDR1 SQVTM and CDR2 ANQGSEA. The CDR3 is 16 residues long. CDR3 protein: CSVEGTGDGKYNEQFF. The CDR3 DNA reads as TGCAGCGTTGAAGGGACGGGGGACGGAAAATACAATGAGCAGTTCTTC.

This clonotype was seen at least ten times. This rearrangement joins TRBV3-1 to TRBJ1-2; the D is unclear. Trimming left V 0 bases short and J 1 base short, with 6 bases between. This CDR3 has 14 residues. From germline, CDR1 is LGHDT and CDR2 YNNKEL (reference sequence). The CDR3 here is CASSQESFNYGYTF. CDR3 nucleotide sequence: TGTGCCAGCAGCCAAGAGAGTTTTAACTATGGCTACACCTTC.

This clonotype was seen repeatedly, ten times or more. The chain joins TRBV12-3 or TRBV12-4 to TRBJ2-1, with 7 bases matching TRBD1. Unmatched junction bases numbered 5, after V lost 8 bases and J lost 4 bases. The CDR3 spans 13 residues. CDR3 sequence: CASLRDSYNEQFF. CDR3 in DNA: TGTGCCAGCCTAAGGGACAGTTACAATGAGCAGTTCTTC.

Ten or more counts support this clonotype. V is TRBV15 and J is TRBJ1-1; tentative D call: TRBD1 (5 bases). The germline V gene encodes CDR1 LNHNV and CDR2 YYDKDF (reference sequence). The CDR3 loop spans 15 amino acids. V dropped 2 bases and J dropped 3 bases, with 13 bases sitting between them. In DNA, the CDR3 is TGTGCCACCAGCAGAACAACCGCAGGGTACACTGAAGCTTTCTTT. Protein product: CATSRTTAGYTEAFF. The full variable domain, completed using reference TRBV15 and TRBJ1-1, is DAMVIQNPRYQVTQFGKPVTLSCSQTLNHNVMYWYQQKSSQAPKLLFHYYDKDFNNEADTPDNFQSRRPNTSFCFLDIRSPGLGDTAMYLCATSRTTAGYTEAFFGQGTRLTVV.

This clonotype has more than one count but fewer than ten. The chain recombines TRBV24-1 with TRBJ2-1, with TRBD1 matching over 11 bases. J gave up 7 bases and V 4 bases, and 8 bases lay outside the gene matches. The CDR3 is 16 residues long. Germline V gene lookup returns CDR1 KGHDR and CDR2 SFDVKD. The CDR3 bases are TGTGCCACCAGTGACCTCGGACAGGGGGCGTTTAATGAGCAGTTCTTC. This gives the protein CATSDLGQGAFNEQFF.